A selection of T cell receptor beta chains follows, all from one sample in a study of blood T cell repertoires in COVID-19. Using immunoSEQ multiplex PCR, the repertoire was profiled, and TCRdb retains in-frame clones only, with some absent. The table has under 200,000 clones, 65% to 90% seen once. Sample: peripheral blood. These receptors all stem from a human donor in a cohort sampled during active COVID-19. Both conserved end residues are part of each CDR3. The D gene is left open where the match is weak. Size is stated for part of the rows, as once, few or many counts, or as a class when the clone is expanded.

clone_size	d_call	v_call	j_call	cdr3_nt	cdr3_aa
-	-	TRBV10-2	TRBJ2-7	TGCGCCAGCATGAGGACTTCCTCCTACGAGCAGTACTTC	CASMRTSSYEQYF
-	TRBD2	TRBV4-2	TRBJ2-5	TGTGCCAGCAGCCAGGGGAACGGGATAGCGGGAGAGACCCAGTACTTC	CASSQGNGIAGETQYF
few	TRBD1	TRBV4-1	TRBJ2-7	TGCGCCAGCAGCCAAGGGGGGACAGGTTCGTTCTACGAGCAGTACTTC	CASSQGGTGSFYEQYF
few	TRBD1	TRBV18	TRBJ1-2	TGTGCCAGCTCACCAGGACAGGGTCCTAACTATGGCTACACCTTC	CASSPGQGPNYGYTF
few	-	TRBV5-1	TRBJ2-5	TGCGCCAGCAGCGCCCCAGAACCGTCCGATCAAGAGACCCAGTACTTC	CASSAPEPSDQETQYF
-	-	TRBV19	TRBJ2-5	TGTGCCAGTAGTGCAGGGAAGGAGACCCAGTACTTC	CASSAGKETQYF
-	TRBD2	TRBV6-2/TRBV6-3	TRBJ2-3	TGTGCCAGCAGCTCCGGGGGGGTCCTGGGAATCGGGACGCAGTATTTT	CASSSGGVLGIGTQYF
-	TRBD1	TRBV11-3	TRBJ2-5	TGTGCCAGCAGCACAGGGGGCTCCGAGACCCAGTACTTC	CASSTGGSETQYF
once	-	TRBV11-2	TRBJ2-7	TGTGCCAGCAGCTTAATTCAGGGAAGCTCCTACGAGCAGTACTTC	CASSLIQGSSYEQYF
-	TRBD2	TRBV18	TRBJ2-7	TGTGCCAGCTCACCACCGGGACTAGCAAGGGAGCAGTACTTC	CASSPPGLAREQYF
-	-	TRBV10-3	TRBJ1-1	TGTGCCATCAGACAACAGGCTCAGTTGAACACTGAAGCTTTCTTT	CAIRQQAQLNTEAFF
-	TRBD2	TRBV4-2	TRBJ2-3	TGTGCCAGCAGCCAGGAACTAGCGCGAGGGACAGATACGCAGTATTTT	CASSQELARGTDTQYF
once	TRBD2	TRBV7-2	TRBJ2-7	TGTGCCAGCAGCTTCTACGGACTAGCGGGAGCCTACGAGCAGTACTTC	CASSFYGLAGAYEQYF
-	TRBD1	TRBV6-4	TRBJ1-1	TGTGCCAGCAGTCCCGGGACAGGGGGCACTGAAGCTTTCTTT	CASSPGTGGTEAFF
-	TRBD2	TRBV11-3	TRBJ2-1	TGTGCCAGCAGCTCTAGCGGGAACTACAATGAGCAGTTCTTC	CASSSSGNYNEQFF
-	TRBD2	TRBV7-6	TRBJ2-5	TGTGCCAGCAGCAAGGGACTAGCGGGGGGATGGGAGACCCAGTACTTC	CASSKGLAGGWETQYF
few	-	TRBV7-9	TRBJ2-5	TGTGCCAGCAGCTTAGGGGGCAGCCAAGAGACCCAGTACTTC	CASSLGGSQETQYF
-	TRBD2	TRBV24-1	TRBJ2-3	TGTGCCACCAGCGGACTAGCAGCAGATACGCAGTATTTT	CATSGLAADTQYF